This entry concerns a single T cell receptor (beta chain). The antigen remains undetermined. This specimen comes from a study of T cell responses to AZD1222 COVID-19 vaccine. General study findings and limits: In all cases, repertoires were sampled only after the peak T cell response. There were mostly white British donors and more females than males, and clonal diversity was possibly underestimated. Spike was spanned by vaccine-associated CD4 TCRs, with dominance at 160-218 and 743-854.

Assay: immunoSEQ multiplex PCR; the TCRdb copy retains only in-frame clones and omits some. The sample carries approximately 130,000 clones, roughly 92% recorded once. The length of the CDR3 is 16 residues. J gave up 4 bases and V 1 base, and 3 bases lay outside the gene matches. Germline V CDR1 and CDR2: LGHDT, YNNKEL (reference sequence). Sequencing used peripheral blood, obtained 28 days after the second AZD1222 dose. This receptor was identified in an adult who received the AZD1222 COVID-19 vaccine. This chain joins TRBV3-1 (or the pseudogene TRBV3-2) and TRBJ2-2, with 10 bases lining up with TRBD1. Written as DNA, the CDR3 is TGTGCCAGCAGCCAAGCTGACAGGGGGCGCACCGGGGAGCTGTTTTTT. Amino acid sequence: CASSQADRGRTGELFF.